This T cell receptor (beta chain) originates from a study of regulatory T cells in long-lasting Graves disease. Study-wide results and limits: Only a small sample size was used, which may have cut accuracy.

The authors built TCR beta libraries using iRepertoire HTBI primers and Arm-PCR of CDR3 regions. MiXCR was run by TCRdb on the multiplex PCR reads, yielding one entry per CDR3 protein. The profile covers some 370,000 distinct CDR3 sequences, with approximately 23% appearing a single time and about 27% taken by the ten largest. The CDR3 contains 14 residues. The V gene's germline CDR1 is SNHLY and CDR2 FYNNEI. V lost 8 bases, J lost 0 bases, and 11 bases lay in between. Points on this clonotype: Its antigen remains unidentified.

As for time point: persistent/refractory GD, antithyroid drugs over 5 years with positive TRAb. From PBMCs, RNA was extracted and then used to make the TCR library. Graves' disease diagnosis was established per American Thyroid Association guidelines. A nine-milliliter sample of peripheral blood was drawn into EDTA tubes. This receptor was taken from a woman in her thirties or forties with Graves disease. The genes are TRBV2 and TRBJ1-5; D may be TRBD1 (5 bases). The material was peripheral blood mononuclear cells (PBMCs), obtained when the disease was refractory, from a patient treated with antithyroid drugs. CDR3 sequence: CASGRQSSNQPQHF. Written as DNA, the CDR3 is TGTGCCAGCGGGCGACAGTCTAGCAATCAGCCCCAGCATTTT.